Following are 31 T cell receptor beta chains from one sample sequenced in a study of beta chain features in type 1 diabetes. What these receptors recognize is not known. The whole isolated RNA underwent reverse transcription, so sequencing captured expressed TCRB transcripts. Sequenced by immunoSEQ multiplex PCR; TCRdb stores in-frame clones only, minus some. The sample lists hundreds of thousands of clones; approximately 15% were seen once. General study findings and limits: TCRB CDR3s from Type 1 diabetes patients were moderately but significantly shorter in all four CD4+ subsets.

What was sequenced was naive CD4+ T cells from blood. The source is a man between 18 and 35 years old with type 1 diabetes.

This chain links TRBV6-6 with TRBJ2-3; D call uncertain. This CDR3 region has 14 residues. The V gene's germline CDR1 is MNHNY and CDR2 SVGAGI (reference sequence). Trimming removed 6 bases at V and 4 bases at J, with 14 bases between. CDR3 region: CASRVVGGPDTQYF. CDR3 nucleotides: TGTGCCAGCAGGGTGGTTGGCGGCCCAGATACGCAGTATTTT.

This clone was detected a few times. Other nucleotide sequences from this sample produce the same CDR3. This chain links TRBV30 with TRBJ1-5, with no clear D. Germline V lookup: CDR1 GTSNPN, CDR2 SVGIG (reference sequence). V was shortened by 0 bases and J by 4 bases, with 7 bases between the two germline ends. CDR3 length: 13 residues. CDR3 nucleotide sequence: TGTGCCTGGAGTGTACGGGAGAATCAGCCCCAGCATTTT. This codes for CAWSVRENQPQHF.

This clone was found a few times. The CDR3 sequence is CATSRAQETQYF. The CDR3 nucleotides read TGTGCCACCAGCAGGGCACAAGAGACCCAGTACTTC. This chain joins TRBV15 and TRBJ2-5; D unclear. The CDR3 is made up of 12 amino acids. The germline V gene has CDR1 LNHNV and CDR2 YYDKDF (reference sequence). The ends were cut back, 3 bases at V and 2 bases at J, with 4 bases in the middle.

The rearrangement joins TRBV9 to TRBJ2-1, with D perhaps matching TRBD2 (7 bases). The CDR3 is 16 amino acids. The germline V gene has CDR1 SGDLS and CDR2 YYNGEE. Trimming took off 1 base at V and 9 bases at J, with 20 bases between the two ends. CDR3 nucleotide sequence: TGTGCCAGCAGCGTAATCGCGGGGGCCCGAGCCGGTGAGCAGTTCTTC. Protein product: CASSVIAGARAGEQFF.

This chain links TRBV10-2 with TRBJ2-3; tentatively, D is TRBD1 (5 bases). Trimming pared 4 bases from V and 2 bases from J, leaving 16 bases between. Per the germline V gene, CDR1 is WSHSY and CDR2 is SAAADI. CDR3 length: 16 residues. The CDR3 reads CASSAARAISTDTQYF. CDR3 nucleotides: TGCGCCAGCAGTGCGGCCAGGGCCATTTCCACAGATACGCAGTATTTT.

This chain joins TRBV23-1 and TRBJ2-1, with 7 bases that match TRBD2. TRBV23-1 is given ORF status, its function remaining uncertain. V lost 3 bases, J lost 1 base, and 12 bases stayed unmatched. This CDR3 is built from 18 residues. The CDR3 here is CASSHPPSSGGSYNEQFF. The CDR3 DNA reads TGCGCCAGCAGTCACCCCCCATCTAGCGGAGGTTCCTACAATGAGCAGTTCTTC.

This clone turned up a few times. V and J are TRBV11-2 and TRBJ2-5; tentatively, D is TRBD2 (5 bases). CDR1 and CDR2 (germline): SGHAT, FQNNGV. The CDR3 runs 14 residues. V was trimmed by 2 bases and J by 5 bases, leaving 12 bases between them. The CDR3 sequence: CASSLNAGGETQYF. CDR3 DNA sequence: TGTGCCAGCAGCTTAAATGCGGGTGGTGAGACCCAGTACTTC.

The rearrangement joins TRBV6-1 to TRBJ2-6; tentatively, D is TRBD2 (6 bases). CDR1 and CDR2 from the germline V gene are MNHNS and SASEGT. The CDR3 covers 15 residues. Trimming shortened V by 1 base and J by 2 bases, and 6 bases separated the two germline ends. The CDR3 DNA is TGTGCCAGCAGTGAAGGGGAGGCTGGGGCCAACGTCCTGACTTTC. As protein: CASSEGEAGANVLTF.

The chain carries TRBV5-4 and TRBJ1-6, with TRBD1 identical over 7 bases. The CDR3 runs to 14 residues. CDR1 SGHNT and CDR2 YYREEE come from the germline V gene (reference sequence). The ends lost 0 bases at V and 10 bases at J; junction bases unmatched: 4. This chain's CDR3 is CASSLEGGRSPLHF. In nucleotides, the CDR3 is TGTGCCAGCAGCTTGGAAGGGGGCAGATCACCCCTCCACTTT.

The chain recombines TRBV27 with TRBJ1-2; tentative D call: TRBD1 (6 bases). Trimming took off 5 bases at V and 2 bases at J, with 12 bases between the two ends. The CDR3 has 14 amino acids. Germline V gives CDR1 MNHEY, CDR2 SMNVEV (reference sequence). CDR3 in amino acids: CASSPRTENYGYTF. DNA for the CDR3: TGTGCCAGCAGTCCACGGACAGAAAACTATGGCTACACCTTC.

There are a few counts of this clone. This chain uses TRBV27 with TRBJ1-5, with D maybe TRBD1 (5 bases). Per germline, CDR1 MNHEY and CDR2 SMNVEV (reference sequence). The V end lost 6 bases, the J end lost 7 bases, and 10 bases lay between the germline ends. The CDR3 sequence is 12 residues long. CDR3 protein: CASSSGRQPQHF. As DNA, the CDR3 is TGTGCCAGCAGCTCAGGGCGACAGCCCCAGCATTTT.

The rearrangement joins TRBV30 to TRBJ1-2; no reliable D call. The CDR3 is made up of 13 amino acids. Trimming removed 4 bases from V and 4 bases from J, with 13 bases in between. CDR1 and CDR2 from the germline V gene are GTSNPN and SVGIG (reference sequence). CDR3 in amino acids: CAWTTGLAYGYTF. In nucleotides, the CDR3 is TGTGCCTGGACGACCGGACTGGCCTATGGCTACACCTTC. The full variable domain, completed using reference TRBV30 and TRBJ1-2, is SQTIHQWPATLVQPVGSPLSLECTVEGTSNPNLYWYRQAAGRGLQLLFYSVGIGQISSEVPQNLSASRPQDRQFILSSKKLLLSDSGFYLCAWTTGLAYGYTFGSGTRLTVV.

This clone was found a few times. Other nucleotide sequences from this sample produce the same CDR3. The chain has TRBV6-5 and TRBJ2-5; D is unclear. Deletions cut 3 bases from V and 5 bases from J, with 4 bases between. Looked up from germline, CDR1 is MNHEY and CDR2 is SVGAGI. The length of the CDR3 is 11 residues. The CDR3 loop reads CASSYGETQYF. In DNA form, the CDR3 reads TGTGCCAGCAGTTATGGCGAGACCCAGTACTTC.

The rearrangement links TRBV2 to TRBJ2-1; D possibly corresponds to TRBD2 (6 bases). The germline gives CDR1 SNHLY, CDR2 FYNNEI. V was trimmed by 6 bases and J by 4 bases, leaving 16 bases between them. CDR3 length: 15 amino acids. The CDR3 loop is CASRNNSGSYNEQFF. The CDR3 nucleotides are TGTGCCAGCAGGAATAATAGCGGATCGTACAATGAGCAGTTCTTC.

This clone was seen only a few times. This chain joins TRBV7-8 and TRBJ2-7, with 16 bases matching TRBD2. CDR3 length: 18 amino acids. Unmatched junction bases numbered 12, after V lost 4 bases and J lost 6 bases. CDR1 is SGHVS, CDR2 FQNEAQ, per germline. The CDR3 sequence: CASSWPGLAGGPLSEQYF. DNA for the CDR3: TGTGCCAGCAGCTGGCCGGGACTAGCGGGAGGGCCTCTCTCCGAGCAGTACTTC.

This clone has a handful of counts. The V gene is TRBV28, the J gene TRBJ1-1; D is uncertain. Germline CDR1 MDHEN, CDR2 SYDVKM. V lost 7 bases and J 5 bases, leaving 20 bases between the germline ends. The CDR3 runs to 15 residues. The CDR3 DNA is TGTGCCAGCACTGAACCGGCGGTACGGAATACTGAAGCTTTCTTT. It codes for CASTEPAVRNTEAFF.

This clone was observed a handful of times. The chain links TRBV5-4 to TRBJ2-7, with 9 bases fitting TRBD1. Germline trimming cut 4 bases from V and 6 bases from J; bases unmatched to any gene: 14. CDR1 SGHNT and CDR2 YYREEE come from the germline V gene (reference sequence). The CDR3 length is 16 residues. Written as DNA, the CDR3 is TGTGCCAGCAGCGCTGGGACAGGGAGACCTGCCGGCGAGCAGTACTTC. It codes for CASSAGTGRPAGEQYF.

The chain has TRBV4-3 and TRBJ2-1; D perhaps matches TRBD1 (6 bases). Germline lookup yields CDR1 LGHNA and CDR2 YSLEER. This CDR3 contains 17 residues. V gave up 1 base and J gave up 0 bases, with 13 bases separating them. The CDR3 reads CASSQGRGYPSYNEQFF. CDR3 DNA sequence: TGCGCCAGCAGCCAAGGCAGGGGATACCCCTCCTACAATGAGCAGTTCTTC.

This clone was observed a handful of times. J is TRBJ2-3 and V is TRBV20-1, with D perhaps matching TRBD2 (6 bases). V gave up 7 bases and J gave up 5 bases, with 10 bases separating them. The germline CDR1 and CDR2 sequences are DFQATT and SNEGSKA (reference sequence). The CDR3 totals 11 residues. CDR3 in amino acids: CSVRRGDTQYF. The CDR3 DNA follows: TGCAGTGTAAGGAGGGGAGATACGCAGTATTTT.

This clone was found a few times. V usage is TRBV2 and J usage is TRBJ1-1; D remains ambiguous. The CDR3 has 11 amino acids. Trimming removed 8 bases from V and 7 bases from J, with 11 bases in between. Germline CDR1 and CDR2: SNHLY and FYNNEI. The CDR3 DNA reads TGTGCCAGCCTCATGACGGGTGAAGCTTTCTTT. As protein: CASLMTGEAFF.

This sequence joins TRBV5-1 and TRBJ1-6; D is perhaps TRBD1 (6 bases). This CDR3 has 14 residues. The germline CDR1 and CDR2 sequences are SGHRS and YFSETQ. V gave up 0 bases and J gave up 9 bases, with 10 bases separating them. The CDR3 region has the DNA TGCGCCAGCAGCTTGGGGACAGCCCTTTCACCCCTCCACTTT. Translation gives CASSLGTALSPLHF.

V gene TRBV30 combines with J gene TRBJ2-5, with D hard to call. The CDR3 is 12 residues long. The V end lost 2 bases, the J end lost 5 bases, and 9 bases lay between the germline ends. Germline V CDR1 and CDR2: GTSNPN, SVGIG (reference sequence). CDR3 residues: CAWSLFSETQYF. The CDR3 DNA is TGTGCCTGGAGTTTGTTCTCTGAGACCCAGTACTTC.

This clone was detected a few times. The chain couples TRBV5-1 to TRBJ1-2; 9 bases fit TRBD1. Germline loops: CDR1 SGHRS, CDR2 YFSETQ. The CDR3 has 14 amino acids. The V and J ends lost 4 bases and 8 bases, in that order; junction bases with no gene match: 9. CDR3 in amino acids: CASSARTGANGYTF. The CDR3 DNA is TGCGCCAGCAGCGCCAGGACAGGGGCAAACGGCTACACCTTC.

The DNA for the CDR3 is TGTGCCAGCAGCCCAACCGGGCAGGGGGCGATCTATGGCTACACCTTC. It is translated as CASSPTGQGAIYGYTF. The V call is TRBV7-9, the J call TRBJ1-2; 8 bases are shared with TRBD1. The CDR3 is 16 amino acids. Germline CDR1 reads SEHNR; CDR2 reads FQNEAQ (reference sequence). With 5 bases clipped from V and 4 bases from J, the junction kept 12 bases outside the gene matches.

In this sample, this clone turned up a few times. This chain joins TRBV30 and TRBJ1-2; 7 bases are a match to TRBD1. Per the germline V gene, CDR1 is GTSNPN and CDR2 is SVGIG (reference sequence). V gave up 3 bases and J gave up 8 bases; unmatched junction bases: 6. The CDR3 consists of 12 residues. This chain's CDR3 is CAWSPRGRGYTF. Here the CDR3 DNA reads TGTGCCTGGAGCCCGAGGGGGCGCGGCTACACCTTC.

The V and J genes are TRBV20-1 and TRBJ1-4; D possibly corresponds to TRBD1 (5 bases). Germline V gene lookup returns CDR1 DFQATT and CDR2 SNEGSKA (reference sequence). This CDR3 has 11 amino acids. V was cut by 3 bases and J by 8 bases, with 7 bases left in between. The CDR3 region is CSASGGEKLFF. The CDR3 region has the DNA TGCAGTGCTAGCGGGGGAGAAAAACTGTTTTTT.

This clone has more than one count but fewer than ten. This chain joins TRBV18 and TRBJ2-5, with no clear D. Trimming pared 3 bases from V and 5 bases from J, leaving 13 bases between. CDR3 length: 14 amino acids. Germline loops: CDR1 KGHSH, CDR2 LQKENI. CDR3 coding DNA: TGTGCCAGCTCACCGTCAGGTTTGACGGAGACCCAGTACTTC. Translation gives CASSPSGLTETQYF.

The chain uses TRBV7-2 and TRBJ2-5; 12 bases agree with TRBD2. V gave up 1 base and J gave up 4 bases; unmatched junction bases: 7. There are 17 residues in the CDR3. Germline CDR1 reads SGHTA; CDR2 reads FQGNSA. CDR3 sequence reads: CASSLELLAGGPETQYF. CDR3 sequence (DNA): TGTGCCAGCAGCTTAGAGCTTCTAGCGGGGGGGCCAGAGACCCAGTACTTC.

This clone came up a few times. The V and J genes are TRBV20-1 and TRBJ2-5; no reliable D call. V shed 7 bases and J shed 5 bases, with 11 bases lying between them. There are 11 residues in the CDR3. CDR1 is DFQATT, CDR2 SNEGSKA, per germline (reference sequence). CDR3 sequence reads: CSVNQRETQYF. CDR3 sequence (DNA): TGCAGTGTTAACCAGCGTGAGACCCAGTACTTC.

In the case of this clone: Other DNA sequences in this sample translate to the same CDR3. The genes are TRBV5-1 and TRBJ2-7; 9 bases fit TRBD1. CDR1 SGHRS and CDR2 YFSETQ come from the germline V gene. This CDR3 has 14 amino acids. V trimming: 0 bases; J trimming: 4 bases; junction bases outside the gene matches: 2. The CDR3 spells CASSLEGQGYEQYF. The CDR3 bases are TGCGCCAGCAGCTTGGAGGGACAGGGTTACGAGCAGTACTTC.

V usage is TRBV18 and J usage is TRBJ2-1; 11 nucleotides align to TRBD2. J gave up 8 bases and V 0 bases, and 6 bases lay outside the gene matches. Germline CDR1 reads KGHSH; CDR2 reads LQKENI. The CDR3 runs to 16 residues. The CDR3 here is CASSPPLAGGRDEQFF. The CDR3, as DNA: TGTGCCAGCTCACCACCCCTAGCGGGGGGCCGGGATGAGCAGTTCTTC.